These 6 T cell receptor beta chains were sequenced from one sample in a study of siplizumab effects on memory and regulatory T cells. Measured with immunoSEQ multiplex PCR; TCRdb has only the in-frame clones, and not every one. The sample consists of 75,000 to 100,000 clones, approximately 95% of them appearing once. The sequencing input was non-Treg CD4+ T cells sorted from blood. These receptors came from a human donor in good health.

The CDR3 region has the DNA TGTGCCAGCAGCCGACTAGCGGGTCACCTAACAGATACGCAGTATTTT. Protein product: CASSRLAGHLTDTQYF. The chain uses TRBV14 and TRBJ2-3; 10 nucleotides agree with TRBD2. From germline, CDR1 is SGHDN and CDR2 FVKESK. V was pared by 4 bases and J by 3 bases, with 7 bases of the junction left unmatched. The CDR3 contains 16 residues.

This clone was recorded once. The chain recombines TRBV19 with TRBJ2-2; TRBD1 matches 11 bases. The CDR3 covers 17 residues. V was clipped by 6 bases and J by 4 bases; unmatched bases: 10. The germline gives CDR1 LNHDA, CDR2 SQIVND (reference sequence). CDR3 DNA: TGTGCCAGTAGGAGTCTCGGGACAGGGGGATCCACCGGGGAGCTGTTTTTT. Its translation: CASRSLGTGGSTGELFF. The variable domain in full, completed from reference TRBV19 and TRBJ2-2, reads DGGITQSPKYLFRKEGQNVTLSCEQNLNHDAMYWYRQDPGQGLRLIYYSQIVNDFQKGDIAEGYSVSREKKESFPLTVTSAQKNPTAFYLCASRSLGTGGSTGELFFGEGSRLTVL.

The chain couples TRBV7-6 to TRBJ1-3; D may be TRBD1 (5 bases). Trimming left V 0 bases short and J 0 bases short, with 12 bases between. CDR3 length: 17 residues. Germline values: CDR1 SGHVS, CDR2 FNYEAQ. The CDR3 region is CASSLAPRGPSGNTIYF. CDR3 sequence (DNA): TGTGCCAGCAGCTTAGCCCCGCGGGGACCCTCTGGAAACACCATATATTTT.

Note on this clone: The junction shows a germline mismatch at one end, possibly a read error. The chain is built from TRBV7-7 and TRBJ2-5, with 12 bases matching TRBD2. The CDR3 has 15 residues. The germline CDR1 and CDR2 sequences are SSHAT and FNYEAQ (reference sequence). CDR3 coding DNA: TGTGCTAGCAGCTTAGGACTAGCGGGGCAAGAGACCCAGTACTTC. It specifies CASSLGLAGQETQYF.

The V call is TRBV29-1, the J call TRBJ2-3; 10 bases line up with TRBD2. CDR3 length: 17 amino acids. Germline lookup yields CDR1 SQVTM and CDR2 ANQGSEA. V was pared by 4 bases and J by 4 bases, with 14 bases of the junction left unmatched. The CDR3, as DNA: TGCAGCGTTGCCGGGCTCCGAGGCAGCGGGAGGGCAGATACGCAGTATTTT. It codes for CSVAGLRGSGRADTQYF.

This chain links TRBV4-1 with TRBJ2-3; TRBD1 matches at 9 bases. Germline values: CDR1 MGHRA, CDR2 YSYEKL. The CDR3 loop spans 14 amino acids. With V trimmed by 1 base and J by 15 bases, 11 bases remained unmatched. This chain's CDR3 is CASSQVKMGDRVYF. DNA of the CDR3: TGCGCCAGCAGCCAAGTTAAGATGGGGGACAGGGTCTATTTT.